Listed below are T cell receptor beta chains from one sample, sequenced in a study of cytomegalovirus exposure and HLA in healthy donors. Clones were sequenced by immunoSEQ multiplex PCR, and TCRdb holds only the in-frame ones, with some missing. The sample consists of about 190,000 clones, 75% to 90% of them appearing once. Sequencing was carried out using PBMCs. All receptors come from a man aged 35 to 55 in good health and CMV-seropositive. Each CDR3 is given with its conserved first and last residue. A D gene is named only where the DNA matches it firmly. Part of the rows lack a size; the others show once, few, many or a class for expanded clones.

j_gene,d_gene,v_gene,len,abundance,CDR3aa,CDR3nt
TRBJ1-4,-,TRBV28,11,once,CATQLNEKLFF,TGTGCCACCCAATTGAATGAAAAACTGTTTTTT
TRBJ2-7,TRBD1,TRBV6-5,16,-,CASSYFGTGISYEQYF,TGTGCCAGCAGTTACTTCGGGACAGGAATCTCCTACGAGCAGTACTTC
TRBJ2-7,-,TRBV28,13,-,CASDRTGTYEQYF,TGTGCCAGTGACCGTACAGGGACCTACGAGCAGTACTTC
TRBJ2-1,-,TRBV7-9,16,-,CSSSLAGHRLQGEQFF,TGTTCCAGCAGCTTAGCGGGCCATCGGCTACAGGGTGAGCAGTTCTTC
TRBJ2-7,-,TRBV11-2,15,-,CASAPGGGASYEQYF,TGTGCCAGCGCCCCCGGAGGGGGGGCCTCCTACGAGCAGTACTTC
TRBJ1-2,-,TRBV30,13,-,CAWSAEFSGGYTF,TGTGCCTGGAGTGCGGAGTTTAGCGGTGGCTACACCTTC
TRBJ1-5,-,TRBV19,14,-,CASSKGNRDQPQHF,TGTGCCAGTAGTAAGGGGAATAGGGATCAGCCCCAGCATTTT
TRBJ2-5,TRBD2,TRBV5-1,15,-,CASSLELAGTKTQYF,TGCGCCAGCAGCTTGGAACTAGCGGGGACGAAGACCCAGTACTTC
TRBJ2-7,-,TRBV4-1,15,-,CASSQVHSGDYEQYF,TGCGCCAGCAGCCAAGTCCATTCCGGGGATTACGAGCAGTACTTC
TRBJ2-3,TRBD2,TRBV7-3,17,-,CASSFPGTSGGRDTQYF,TGTGCCAGCAGCTTCCCGGGGACTAGCGGGGGTAGAGATACGCAGTATTTT
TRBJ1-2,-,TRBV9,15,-,CASSVEGRASDGYTF,TGTGCCAGCAGCGTAGAAGGCAGGGCTTCAGATGGCTACACCTTC
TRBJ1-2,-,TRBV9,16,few,CASSVDGLDGGYGYTF,TGTGCCAGCAGCGTAGACGGTCTGGACGGAGGCTATGGCTACACCTTC
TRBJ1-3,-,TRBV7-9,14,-,CASSLGLSGNTIYF,TGTGCCAGCAGCTTGGGGCTCTCTGGAAACACCATATATTTT
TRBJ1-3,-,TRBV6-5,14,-,CASSYKRAVSTIYF,TGTGCCAGCAGTTACAAGAGGGCAGTAAGCACCATATATTTT
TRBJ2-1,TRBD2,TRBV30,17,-,CAWSAGGSSRSYNEQFF,TGTGCCTGGAGTGCGGGGGGATCAAGTAGGTCCTACAATGAGCAGTTCTTC
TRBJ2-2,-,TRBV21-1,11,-,CVPANTGELFF,TGTGTTCCAGCGAACACCGGGGAGCTGTTTTTT
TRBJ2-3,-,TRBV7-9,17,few,CASSWPPRGSNTDTQYF,TGTGCCAGCAGCTGGCCCCCTCGGGGGAGTAACACAGATACGCAGTATTTT
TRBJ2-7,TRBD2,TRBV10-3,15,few,CAISEAAGASYEQYF,TGTGCCATCAGTGAAGCAGCGGGGGCATCCTACGAGCAGTACTTC
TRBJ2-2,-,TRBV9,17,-,CASSVQRGSTNTGELFF,TGTGCCAGCAGCGTACAGAGGGGGAGTACGAACACCGGGGAGCTGTTTTTT
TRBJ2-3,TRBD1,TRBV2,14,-,CASSTGTGTDTQYF,TGTGCCAGCAGTACCGGGACAGGTACAGATACGCAGTATTTT
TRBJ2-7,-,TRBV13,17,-,CASSLAQGLTSSYEQYF,TGTGCCAGCAGCTTAGCTCAGGGACTTACGAGCTCCTACGAGCAGTACTTC
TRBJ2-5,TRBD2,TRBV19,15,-,CASSKGSDSGGTQYF,TGTGCCAGTAGTAAGGGGTCGGATAGCGGGGGGACCCAGTACTTC
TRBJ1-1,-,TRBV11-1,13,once,CASSPRQATEAFF,TGTGCCAGCAGCCCGCGACAGGCTACTGAAGCTTTCTTT
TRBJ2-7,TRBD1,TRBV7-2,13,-,CACASGTGYEQYF,TGTGCCTGTGCATCCGGGACAGGCTACGAGCAGTACTTC
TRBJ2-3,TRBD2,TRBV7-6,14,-,CASSHPREEDTQYF,TGTGCCAGCAGCCATCCGCGGGAGGAAGATACGCAGTATTTT
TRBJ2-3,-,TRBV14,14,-,CASSPLGGRNTQYF,TGTGCCAGCAGCCCCCTCGGCGGTAGGAATACGCAGTATTTT
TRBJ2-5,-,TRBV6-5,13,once,CASSYNGQETQYF,TGTGCCAGCAGTTACAACGGCCAAGAGACCCAGTACTTC
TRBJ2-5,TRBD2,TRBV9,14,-,CASSSPGLVAAQYF,TGTGCCAGCAGCTCCCCGGGACTAGTGGCGGCCCAGTACTTC
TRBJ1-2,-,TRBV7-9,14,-,CASSGQGLAYGYTF,TGTGCCAGCAGCGGTCAGGGACTTGCCTATGGCTACACCTTC
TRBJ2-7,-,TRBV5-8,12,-,CASYAGVYEQYF,TGTGCCAGCTATGCAGGCGTCTACGAGCAGTACTTC
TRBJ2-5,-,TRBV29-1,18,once,CSVDNPTRTEKYQETQYF,TGCAGCGTTGATAACCCCACCCGGACAGAAAAGTACCAAGAGACCCAGTACTTC
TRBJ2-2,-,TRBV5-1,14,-,CASSLRQNTGELFF,TGCGCCAGCAGCTTGCGACAGAACACCGGGGAGCTGTTTTTT
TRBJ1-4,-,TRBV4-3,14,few,CASSPRQDNEKLFF,TGCGCCAGCAGCCCGCGACAGGATAATGAAAAACTGTTTTTT
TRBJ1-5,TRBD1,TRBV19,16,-,CASSIKGQGARQPQHF,TGTGCCAGTAGTATAAAAGGACAGGGGGCGCGTCAGCCCCAGCATTTT
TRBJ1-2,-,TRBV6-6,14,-,CASRATGLNYGYTF,TGTGCCAGCAGAGCGACAGGTCTAAACTATGGCTACACCTTC
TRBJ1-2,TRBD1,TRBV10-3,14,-,CAISGVTGNYGYTF,TGTGCCATCAGTGGCGTGACAGGGAACTATGGCTACACCTTC
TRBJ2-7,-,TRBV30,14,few,CAWSVLQATYEQYF,TGTGCCTGGAGTGTCTTACAGGCCACCTACGAGCAGTACTTC
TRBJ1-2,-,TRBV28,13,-,CASTPWRTPGYTF,TGTGCCAGCACTCCCTGGAGAACCCCCGGCTACACCTTC
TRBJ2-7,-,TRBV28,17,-,CASSLERQGIIKYEQYF,TGTGCCAGCAGTTTAGAAAGGCAGGGGATCATTAAGTACGAGCAGTACTTC
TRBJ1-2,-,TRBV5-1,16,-,CASSLGGAGGRNGYTF,TGCGCCAGCAGCTTGGGGGGAGCCGGGGGAAGGAATGGCTACACCTTC